These 8 T cell receptor beta chains came from one sample sequenced in a study of early T cells in non-severe SARS-CoV-2 infection. TCRdb re-called the 5' RACE reads with MiXCR, one entry per CDR3 protein. The table includes 30,000 or so distinct CDR3 sequences, 6% to 8.5% detected once. What was sequenced was whole blood. Receptors were obtained from an adult who was a healthcare worker with PCR-confirmed SARS-CoV-2 infection or an uninfected control (not recorded which).

V and J are TRBV12-3 or TRBV12-4 and TRBJ2-1; 10 bases are a match to TRBD2. CDR3 size: 16 residues. V dropped 3 bases and J dropped 7; count of bases not matched to a gene: 9. CDR3 residues: CASSFGLAGVLNEQFF. The CDR3 coding sequence is TGTGCCAGCAGTTTTGGCCTAGCGGGAGTTCTGAATGAGCAGTTCTTC.

The V gene is TRBV7-9, the J gene TRBJ2-7; tentative D call: TRBD2 (6 bases). Germline V gene lookup returns CDR1 SEHNR and CDR2 FQNEAQ (reference sequence). Trimming removed 5 bases at V and 2 bases at J, with 13 bases between. The CDR3 runs to 14 residues. The CDR3 nucleotides read TGTGCCAGCAGCGCCGGGACTTTAGCCTACGAGCAGTACTTC. The encoded protein is CASSAGTLAYEQYF.

This clonotype was picked up many times. This chain joins TRBV10-1 and TRBJ2-7; D tentatively fits TRBD1 or TRBD2 (6 bases each). The CDR3 is made up of 13 amino acids. Trimming pared 0 bases from V and 5 bases from J, leaving 8 bases between. Germline CDR1 and CDR2: WNHNN and SYGVQD (reference sequence). The CDR3 DNA follows: TGCGCCAGCAGTGAGTCAGGGGGGCACGAGCAGTACTTC. It is translated as CASSESGGHEQYF.

The chain employs TRBV27 and TRBJ2-7; D ambiguous. V shed 4 bases and J shed 3 bases, with 10 bases lying between them. From germline, CDR1 is MNHEY and CDR2 SMNVEV (reference sequence). The CDR3 has 13 amino acids. CDR3 sequence reads: CASSSLPRYEQYF. In DNA form, the CDR3 reads TGTGCCAGCAGTTCCCTACCCCGCTACGAGCAGTACTTC.

The chain couples TRBV6-6 to TRBJ1-6; 9 bases map to TRBD1. Trimming cost V 7 bases and J 10 bases; bases outside gene matches: 11. The CDR3 has 15 residues. Germline lookup yields CDR1 MNHNY and CDR2 SVGAGI (reference sequence). DNA for the CDR3: TGTGCCAGCATCAAAACCGGGACAGGGTACTCACCCCTCCACTTT. Translated, it gives CASIKTGTGYSPLHF.

This clonotype was detected ten times or more. V usage is TRBV7-6 and J usage is TRBJ2-1; no clear D. V was cut by 1 base and J by 10 bases, with 14 bases left in between. The CDR3 spans 14 residues. Germline CDR1 is SGHVS and CDR2 is FNYEAQ. The CDR3 spells CASSLGAKDGEQFF. The CDR3, as DNA: TGTGCCAGCAGCTTAGGGGCGAAAGACGGAGAGCAGTTCTTC. Filled out from reference TRBV7-6 and TRBJ2-1, the complete variable domain reads GAGVSQSPRYKVTKRGQDVALRCDPISGHVSLYWYRQALGQGPEFLTYFNYEAQQDKSGLPNDRFSAERPEGSISTLTIQRTEQRDSAMYRCASSLGAKDGEQFFGPGTRLTVL.

The chain recombines TRBV18 with TRBJ2-5, with D uncertain. The V and J ends lost 6 bases and 5 bases respectively, with 13 bases between them. The CDR3 length is 13 residues. Germline values: CDR1 KGHSH, CDR2 LQKENI. CDR3: CASSPQRLETQYF. In DNA form, the CDR3 reads TGTGCCAGCTCCCCTCAAAGGCTTGAGACCCAGTACTTC.

This clonotype was detected many times. The V gene is TRBV6-2 or TRBV6-3, the J gene TRBJ2-1; possibly TRBD1 for D (6 bases). Per the germline V gene, CDR1 is MNHEY and CDR2 is SVGEGT. V lost 6 bases and J 8 bases, leaving 17 bases between the germline ends. There are 14 residues in the CDR3. The CDR3 DNA sequence: TGTGCCAGCAGGCAAAACAGGGTTGGGGATGAGCAGTTCTTC. Protein product: CASRQNRVGDEQFF.